This T cell receptor (beta chain) originates from a study of shared clonotypes between healthy human individuals (dated by TCRdb to about 2020). Background on the whole study: The cohort comprised a couple of women and three men aged 18 to 49 years. Leukapheresis yielded between about 0.8 and 9.5 billion PBMCs per donor. To estimate repertoire size and how much clonotypes are shared between individuals, the study performed deep sequencing of blood TCR repertoires from a few healthy adults. Libraries were prepared and TCR repertoires were sequenced by different laboratories using diverse techniques, in order to increase sequencing depth and limit assay-specific biases. For each donor, three plates each were used for CD4 naive and CD4 memory, two plates were used for CD8 naive, and one plate was used for CD8 memory. Beyond this particular receptor, the publication reports: Naive subsets generally had larger estimated clonotype richness than memory subsets. Compared with non-shared clonotypes, the clonotypes found in all four sorted-subset donors had higher generation probabilities. When four donors were compared, the shared fraction of clonotypes was 5% to 6.5% for naive CD4, roughly 3.4% for naive CD8, 2% to 2.5% for memory CD4, and 0.4% for memory CD8. Pairwise subsampling led to the expectation that sequencing depth would affect the degree of clonotype sharing among donors. Sampling was restricted to blood, and TCR repertoires in tissues likely differ from the TCR repertoires found in blood. The small number of donors limited the genetic and exposure-history diversity represented. Even with the large sequencing depth, rarefaction of the sorted-subset datasets indicated that sequencing was incomplete.

CD8 naive samples consisted of CD45RO-negative cells that were positively selected for CCR7, yielding a CD45RA+CCR7+ population without TemRA cells. Donors were healthy HIV-negative adults with no recently reported acute infections or vaccinations. Every donor was a Caucasian adult living in Nashville, Tennessee, USA. Blood was obtained by leukapheresis, after which PBMCs were separated by Ficoll-Histopaque density gradient centrifugation and cryopreserved in liquid nitrogen vapor phase. Purity and quantity of every magnetically sorted T cell population were checked by analytical flow cytometry. Genomic DNA was isolated from each sorted fraction and quantified by UV absorbance on a Nanodrop 2000c. The count of this clone is one. This clone's antigen is unknown. Nothing much larger sits one base from this clone, and base qualities are not available. CDR3 length: 15 amino acids, cysteine to phenylalanine. Left in the record is the CDR3 DNA by itself, 45 bases read in frame from the first base. CDR1 and CDR2, per the germline V gene (reference sequence), are LNHDA and SQIVND. V is trimmed back by 3 bases and J by 5 bases, and the junction contains 9 bases that no gene match accounts for.

TCR CDR3 regions were amplified from genomic DNA by multiplex PCR using the deep immunoSEQ assay. Extracted genomic DNA from each cell subset was distributed evenly across all wells of several immunoSEQ 96-well plates, and each plate was treated as a replicate. For sorted subsets, approximately 200 ng of genomic DNA, equivalent to some 33,000 T cell genomes, went into each replicate PCR. The purified libraries were quantified using a Qubit 3.0 fluorometer, sized with a Bioanalyzer 2100, and then quantified again using the KAPA Library Quantification kit. A separate single-read 150-cycle Illumina NextSeq 550 flow cell was used to sequence each immunoSEQ 96-well plate. In the original analysis: Because the immunoSEQ output held only junctional sequences and lacked quality scores, the filtering could not match the filtering applied to full-length reads. Sequences were annotated with PyIR, a Python wrapper for IgBLAST v1.9, and V/J genes and CDR3 were assigned using IMGT germline references. Reads were removed for weak V/J assignments (E-value above 1e-6), missing CDR3, stop codons, out-of-frame junctions, or ambiguous translated residues. V3J clonotypes were defined as sequences sharing the same inferred V gene, J gene, and CDR3 amino acid sequence. Percentage overlap between repertoires was computed as shared unique clonotypes divided by the size of the smaller repertoire. RTK rarefaction, the Chao1 estimator, and Recon v2.1 estimates of unobserved clonotypes were used to assess repertoire richness. OLGA was used to compute generation probabilities for all TCRbeta clonotypes that the gDNA method yielded from a handful of donors. TCRdb carries this immuneACCESS record with in-frame sequences only. Its versions omit some clonotypes, under half of them owing to an unresolved V gene in the studies checked, with the rest unexplained. V and J calls and clone size come straight from that table; D and trimming were deduced from the DNA. The sample table contains about 2.1 million clones; only one count was recorded for roughly 91% of them. The ten largest make up about 1.5% of the sample.

The rearrangement joined TRBV19 to TRBJ1-2, with 7 bases aligning to TRBD1. The sample consisted of naive CD8+ T cells from PBMCs. The cell subset or site label here, explained by the study, means: CD45RA+CCR7+. The receptor was isolated from a man aged 18 to 35 in good health. Some clones in this sample may be carry-over from other donors' samples. The CDR3 protein is CASSIERTGTYGYTF. The DNA sequence is TGTGCCAGTAGTATCGAAAGGACAGGAACGTATGGCTACACCTTC.